This section outlines one T cell receptor beta chain sequence together with its context. Its antigen is still unknown. The data are from a study of T cell repertoires in cytomegalovirus infection. Across the study: CMV infection and matching HLA type were both indicated by public TCR beta signatures.

TCRdb recomputed calls from the reads with MiXCR, one row per CDR3 protein. The sample records under 300,000 distinct CDR3 sequences, approximately 22% being singletons. Deletions cut 11 bases from V and 0 bases from J, with 8 bases between. This CDR3 contains 11 residues. The germline V gene has CDR1 SNHLY and CDR2 FYNNEI. The rearrangement uses TRBV2 and TRBJ2-7, with D perhaps TRBD2 (5 bases). The origin of this receptor is a human donor in good health (CMV status not recorded). Some clones in this sample may be carry-over from other donors' samples. The sample here was cultured PBMCs, taken from culture after CMV antigen stimulation. The CDR3, as DNA: TGTGCCGGAGGAAGCTCCTACGAGCAGTACTTC. Protein: CAGGSSYEQYF.